Listed below are T cell receptor beta chains from one sample, sequenced in a study of CD8 T cells in ankylosing spondylitis. Using its own MiXCR run on the 5' RACE reads, TCRdb lists one record per CDR3 protein. The sample records about 240,000 distinct CDR3 sequences, about 9.1% being singletons. The source material was blood, either unsorted or a sorted T cell fraction (not recorded which). These receptor sequences come from a male donor with ankylosing spondylitis or in good health (not recorded which). Both conserved end residues are part of each CDR3. The D gene is left open where the match is weak.

CDR3aa	d_gene	j_gene	v_gene
CASSFGQGKNTEAFF	TRBD1	TRBJ1-1	TRBV7-2
CASSLGAIQETQYF	.	TRBJ2-5	TRBV5-1
CASSLGVETEAFF	.	TRBJ1-1	TRBV12-3/TRBV12-4
CASSYPSGRAPGELFF	TRBD2	TRBJ2-2	TRBV6-5
CSVDGLALQETQYF	.	TRBJ2-5	TRBV29-1
CASSLVEYTNTEAFF	.	TRBJ1-1	TRBV7-2
CASSSGDSLYEQYF	TRBD1	TRBJ2-7	TRBV5-1
CASRQTAPTNYGYTF	.	TRBJ1-2	TRBV12-3/TRBV12-4
CASSPQSTGPWAEQYF	.	TRBJ2-7	TRBV6-1
CAISEGTVNVLTF	.	TRBJ2-6	TRBV10-3
CASLGFSGGPSTDTQYF	TRBD2	TRBJ2-3	TRBV7-2
CASSQLGGSSYEQYF	TRBD2	TRBJ2-7	TRBV3-1
CASSFETSGKWNEQFF	TRBD2	TRBJ2-1	TRBV7-3
CASSQGLGWGLTGELFF	.	TRBJ2-2	TRBV4-3
CASSFFSPGQATTNEKLFF	TRBD1	TRBJ1-4	TRBV7-8
CASSRRANTGELFF	.	TRBJ2-2	TRBV27
CAWAGQDKETQYF	TRBD1	TRBJ2-5	TRBV30
CSARGDSRNQPQHF	.	TRBJ1-5	TRBV20-1
CASSVVPGTEAFF	.	TRBJ1-1	TRBV9
CASSRQRGAYEQFF	TRBD2	TRBJ2-1	TRBV5-1
CASSLRGSTQETQYF	.	TRBJ2-5	TRBV12-3/TRBV12-4
CSVVDREFQPQHF	TRBD1	TRBJ1-5	TRBV29-1
CSAREWSSPEQYF	.	TRBJ2-7	TRBV20-1
CASSISGGDTEAFF	.	TRBJ1-1	TRBV5-1
CASSFTSGSYNEQFF	TRBD2	TRBJ2-1	TRBV5-1
CASSLDSPTDTQYF	.	TRBJ2-3	TRBV5-1
CSVRGPADTQYF	.	TRBJ2-3	TRBV29-1
CASSFRETYGYTF	.	TRBJ1-2	TRBV5-5
CASSQVGSTYEQYF	.	TRBJ2-7	TRBV3-1
CAISVGLDNYNEQFF	TRBD2	TRBJ2-1	TRBV10-3
CASSLEVAGGNEQFF	TRBD2	TRBJ2-1	TRBV5-1
CASSPEPEGSEAYNEQFF	.	TRBJ2-1	TRBV3-1
CASSRTGNGELFF	TRBD1	TRBJ2-2	TRBV19
CASSRGRATNEKLFF	.	TRBJ1-4	TRBV5-5